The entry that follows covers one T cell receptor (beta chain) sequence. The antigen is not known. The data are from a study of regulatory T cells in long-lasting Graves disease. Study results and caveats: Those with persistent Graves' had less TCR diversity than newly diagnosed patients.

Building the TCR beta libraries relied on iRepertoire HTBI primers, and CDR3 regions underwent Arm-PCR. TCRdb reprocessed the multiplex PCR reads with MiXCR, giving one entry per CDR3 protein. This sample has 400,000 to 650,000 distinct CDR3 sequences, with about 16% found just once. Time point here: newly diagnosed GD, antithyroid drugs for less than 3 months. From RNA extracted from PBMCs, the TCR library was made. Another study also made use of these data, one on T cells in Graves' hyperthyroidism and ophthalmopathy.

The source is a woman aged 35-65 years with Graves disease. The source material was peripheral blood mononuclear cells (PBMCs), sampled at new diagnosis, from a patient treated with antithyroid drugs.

In DNA form, the CDR3 reads TGTGCCAGCAGTGACTCGCTTAGCCCCACAGGGGGTCTGTACAATGAGCAGTTCTTC. Its translation: CASSDSLSPTGGLYNEQFF. The chain combines TRBV6-1 with TRBJ2-1; TRBD1 agrees at 8 bases. From germline, CDR1 is MNHNS and CDR2 SASEGT. V shed 3 bases and J 4 bases; nucleotides not matched to a gene: 17. The CDR3 length is 19 residues.